This record covers a single T cell receptor beta chain. The antigen remains unidentified. This specimen comes from a study of T cell responses to AZD1222 COVID-19 vaccine. Notes on the study in general: Seropositivity was recorded at baseline in only a handful of AZD1222 recipients. None of the repertoires were sampled until the peak T cell response had passed.

Germline lookup yields CDR1 MGHDK and CDR2 SYGVNS. J lost 0 bases, V lost 8 bases, and 7 bases had no gene match. CDR3 length: 16 residues. TCRdb's copy holds only in-frame clones and misses some; the assay was immunoSEQ multiplex PCR. The table lists 90,000 to 150,000 clones, about 90% of them singletons. The sequenced sample was peripheral blood, obtained 28 days after the second AZD1222 dose. The sequence derives from an adult who received the AZD1222 COVID-19 vaccine. The chain is built from TRBV25-1 and TRBJ1-5; TRBD1 matches at 10 bases. CDR3 bases: TGTGCCAGCGGGACAGGGGACAATTATAGCAATCAGCCCCAGCATTTT. The encoded protein is CASGTGDNYSNQPQHF. The complete variable domain, with remaining parts taken from reference TRBV25-1 and TRBJ1-5, reads EADIYQTPRYLVIGTGKKITLECSQTMGHDKMYWYQQDPGMELHLIHYSYGVNSTEKGDLSSESTVSRIRTEHFPLTLESARPSHTSQYLCASGTGDNYSNQPQHFGDGTRLSIL.